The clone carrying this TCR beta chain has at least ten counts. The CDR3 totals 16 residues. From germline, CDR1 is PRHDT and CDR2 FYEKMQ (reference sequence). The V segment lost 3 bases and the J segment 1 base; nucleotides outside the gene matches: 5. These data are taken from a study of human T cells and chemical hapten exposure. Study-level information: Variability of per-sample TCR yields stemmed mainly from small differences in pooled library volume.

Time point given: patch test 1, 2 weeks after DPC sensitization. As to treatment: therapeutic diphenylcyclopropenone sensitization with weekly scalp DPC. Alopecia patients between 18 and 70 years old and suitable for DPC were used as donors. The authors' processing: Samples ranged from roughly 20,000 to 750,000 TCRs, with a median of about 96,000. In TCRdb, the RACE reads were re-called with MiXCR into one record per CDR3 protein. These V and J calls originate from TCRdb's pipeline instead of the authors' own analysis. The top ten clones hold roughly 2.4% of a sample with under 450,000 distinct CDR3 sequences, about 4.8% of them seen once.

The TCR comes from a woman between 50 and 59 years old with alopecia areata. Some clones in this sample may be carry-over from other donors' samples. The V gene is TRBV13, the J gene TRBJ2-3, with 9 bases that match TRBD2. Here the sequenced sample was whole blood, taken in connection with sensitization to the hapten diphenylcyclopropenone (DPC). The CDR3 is CASSFTAGGRTDTQYF. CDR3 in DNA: TGTGCCAGCAGCTTTACGGCGGGGGGGCGCACAGATACGCAGTATTTT. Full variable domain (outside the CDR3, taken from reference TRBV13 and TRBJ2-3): AAGVIQSPRHLIKEKRETATLKCYPIPRHDTVYWYQQGPGQDPQFLISFYEKMQSDKGSIPDRFSAQQFSDYHSELNMSSLELGDSALYFCASSFTAGGRTDTQYFGPGTRLTVL.